This T cell receptor beta chain derives from a study of T cell repertoires in ileal Crohn's disease. The CDR3 contains 15 residues. CDR1 and CDR2 from the germline V gene are SGHNT and YYREEE (reference sequence). V lost 3 bases to trimming and J lost 6 bases; unmatched junction nucleotides: 9. Each sample's TCRB immunosequencing used about 500 nanograms of biopsy DNA. Sequencing used immunoSEQ multiplex PCR; TCRdb keeps in-frame clones, though not all of them. The sample lists some 10,000 clones, approximately 80% occurring once. Described time point: neoterminal ileum biopsy at postoperative endoscopy, about 6 months after surgery.

The sequence was collected from an adult with Crohn's disease. The specimen was ileal tissue. This sequence joins TRBV5-4 and TRBJ1-2, with 9 nucleotides matching TRBD1. In DNA form, the CDR3 reads TGTGCCAGCAGCTCGCAACAGGGGGCGAAAGATGGCTACACCTTC. It is translated as CASSSQQGAKDGYTF.